This TCR beta chain stems from a study of cytomegalovirus exposure and HLA in healthy donors (dated by TCRdb to between 2016 and 2019). Describing the broader study: The 500 to 800 repertoires of the first cohort and the 95 to 150 validation repertoires were produced on the same platform, according to a later analysis. The study aimed to test whether cataloging public T cell receptors could reveal signatures of past pathogen exposure. Along with the approximately 650-subject first cohort, a separate validation cohort of around 110 different subjects was used. To predict cytomegalovirus infection status, the study brought together high-throughput TCR immunosequencing, statistical association of individual TCRs with disease status, and machine learning.

The study at large found these results: In vitro tests confirmed that three of the cytomegalovirus-associated TCR beta chains recognize cytomegalovirus antigens. A total of about 180 TCR beta chains were listed by the study as associated with cytomegalovirus. A later analysis found that TCRs clustered in the first cohort also tended to co-occur in the 120 validation repertoires, with approximately 95% of cluster scores above 0. In both the original and validation cohorts, the classifier was reported to diagnose cytomegalovirus status with high specificity and sensitivity. It was suggested by the authors that the approach could potentially be generalized to other disease states and immunological phenotypes. Across donors, most TCR sequences were observed very rarely, whereas some public TCRs were present in many individuals. A later analysis had no HLA typing for the validation cohort, so co-occurrence there was scored across all 130 or so repertoires.

This clone was found once. This receptor's antigen is unknown. No quality values exist for individual bases; no much larger clone is one base distant. Donors formed part of the validation cohort, which comprised about 130 subjects and was distinct from the first cohort of fewer than 750 subjects. Library construction relied on the immunoSEQ multiplex PCR assay. The published analysis was carried out like this. A statistical classification framework was built for diagnosing cytomegalovirus status from the catalog of TCR beta chain sequences. TCRdb holds this immuneACCESS table with in-frame rearrangements only. Some clones are missing; in checked studies, unresolved V genes explain under half, and the rest has no known cause. V, J and clone size are those of that table, while D and trimming were read from the DNA. This sample holds tens of thousands of clones; roughly 94% were observed only once. Together, the top ten hold approximately 0.73% of the sample.

Trimming costs V 2 bases and J 3 bases, and their ends lie 13 bases apart. The germline V gene encodes CDR1 SGHNT and CDR2 YENEEA. Inclusive of the bounding cysteine and phenylalanine, the CDR3 is 15 residues long. Of all the DNA, just the CDR3 is kept, 45 bases in frame from base 1. Input material: PBMCs. The V and J genes are TRBV11-3 and TRBJ1-1, with a tentative D gene TRBD1 over 5 matching bases. The source is a woman under 30 in good health and CMV-seronegative. The DNA is TGTGCCAGCAGCTTATCCGGGGCGGGGGACACTGAAGCTTTCTTT. Translated, this is CASSLSGAGDTEAFF.